The rows below give T cell receptor beta chains drawn from one sample of a study of blood T cells in healthy people across ages. Each CDR3 protein gets one entry after TCRdb re-called the 5' RACE reads with MiXCR. The table shows some 760,000 distinct CDR3 sequences, with approximately 25% occurring only once. These data were also filed under a second study, of T cells of mothers and their children.

Material for sequencing was blood. Source of these receptors: a boy between 5 and 17 years old in good health. The CDR3 runs from the conserved cysteine through the conserved F or W. D genes are given only for firm matches. Expanded clones get a size class; other rows say once, few or many, or leave the size out.

>TRBV9|-|TRBJ2-1|-
TGTGCCAGCAGCGTAGGATTAGGGAGCAATGAGCAGTTCTTC
CASSVGLGSNEQFF
>TRBV6-5|-|TRBJ1-1|-
TGTTCCAGCAGTTACTCGGGGTCAGACACTGAAGCTTTCTTT
CSSSYSGSDTEAFF
>TRBV29-1|-|TRBJ1-1|-
TGCAGCGTTGCTGACACCATGAACACTGAAGCTTTCTTT
CSVADTMNTEAFF
>TRBV3-1|-|TRBJ1-1|-
TGTGCCAGCAGCCAAGGGTTGGACCCGGCGGTGATCTTT
CASSQGLDPAVIF
>TRBV5-1|many|TRBJ1-2|-
TGCGCCAGCAGCTCGGGGGAGTGGTATGGCTACACCTTC
CASSSGEWYGYTF
>TRBV4-3|-|TRBJ2-5|-
TGCGCCAGCAGCCAAAGTGGGGGGGGCCTCCAAGAGACCCAGTACTTC
CASSQSGGGLQETQYF
>TRBV7-9|once|TRBJ1-2|-
TGTGCCAGCAGCTCAACAGGGAGCGGCTACACCTTC
CASSSTGSGYTF
>TRBV29-1|few|TRBJ1-1|-
TGCAGCGTTGAACCGGTCGGGTTCACCGAAGCTTTCTTT
CSVEPVGFTEAFF
>TRBV20-1|-|TRBJ2-2|TRBD1
TGCAGTGCTAGCGATCCATCAAAGGTGACAGGGGCCACCGGGGAGCTGTTTTTT
CSASDPSKVTGATGELFF
>TRBV7-8|-|TRBJ1-1|-
TGTGCCAGCAGCACCAGGACCTCGCTCATCCCTGAAGCTTTCTTT
CASSTRTSLIPEAFF